Listed below are T cell receptor beta chains from one sample, sequenced in a study of CD8+ T cells in alopecia areata. The assay was immunoSEQ multiplex PCR, and TCRdb's table has in-frame clones only and misses some. The data hold 110,000 to 150,000 clones, with about three fifths observed a single time. The source material was CD4+ T cells sorted from blood, sampled at week 0. The receptors stem from a human donor with alopecia areata. Both conserved end residues are part of each CDR3. D genes are given only for firm matches. Size is stated for part of the rows, as once, few or many counts, or as a class when the clone is expanded.

V	size	D	J	CDR3	DNA
TRBV5-1	few	NA	TRBJ1-1	CASSFQGSLRHTEAFF	TGCGCCAGCAGCTTTCAAGGATCCCTTAGACACACTGAAGCTTTCTTT
TRBV14	few	NA	TRBJ2-4	CASSQVAGLAKNIQYF	TGTGCCAGCAGCCAAGTCGCGGGCCTAGCCAAAAACATTCAGTACTTC
TRBV11-2	NA	NA	TRBJ2-1	CASSPSNGAYNEQFF	TGTGCCAGCAGCCCTTCTAACGGGGCGTACAATGAGCAGTTCTTC
TRBV7-9	NA	TRBD1	TRBJ1-5	CASSRWRGQNNQPQHF	TGTGCCAGCAGCCGATGGAGGGGGCAGAACAATCAGCCCCAGCATTTT
TRBV2	NA	NA	TRBJ1-1	CASSDVRDTEAFF	TGTGCCAGCAGTGACGTTAGGGACACTGAAGCTTTCTTT
TRBV7-9	NA	TRBD2	TRBJ2-7	CASTTTGGASGALQHF	TGTGCCAGCACCACGACGGGGGGGGCTAGCGGGGCCCTCCAACACTTC
TRBV7-8	NA	NA	TRBJ2-7	CASSLAGTRRYF	TGTGCCAGCAGCTTAGCGGGGACGAGGCGGTACTTC
TRBV5-6	NA	NA	TRBJ2-1	CASSLPYNEQFF	TGTGCCAGCAGCTTGCCCTATAATGAGCAGTTCTTC
TRBV4-1	once	NA	TRBJ2-5	CASSWVFQETQYF	TGCGCCAGCAGCTGGGTATTCCAAGAGACCCAGTACTTC
TRBV6-6	NA	NA	TRBJ1-1	CASSYDHGTEAFF	TGTGCCAGCAGTTACGACCACGGCACTGAAGCTTTCTTT
TRBV7-2	once	NA	TRBJ2-7	CASSPNPYEQYF	TGTGCCAGCAGCCCGAACCCCTACGAGCAGTACTTC
TRBV25-1	NA	NA	TRBJ1-2	CASSGSPSGGYTF	TGTGCCAGCAGTGGCAGCCCGTCCGGTGGCTACACCTTC
TRBV6-1	NA	TRBD2	TRBJ2-5	CASSDVGGSPETQHF	TGTGCCAGCAGTGACGTGGGGGGGAGCCCAGAGACCCAGCACTTC
TRBV9	NA	NA	TRBJ1-2	CASSVAPSNYGYTF	TGTGCCAGCAGCGTAGCTCCCAGTAACTATGGCTACACCTTC
TRBV2	NA	NA	TRBJ2-4	CASSDGLAKNIQYF	TGTGCCAGCAGTGATGGGCTGGCCAAAAACATTCAGTACTTC
TRBV15	once	TRBD1	TRBJ2-1	CATTGTGTRYEQFF	TGTGCCACCACCGGGACAGGGACAAGGTATGAGCAGTTCTTC
TRBV15	NA	TRBD1	TRBJ1-2	CATSRDPRTGGNYGYTF	TGTGCCACCAGCAGAGATCCAAGGACAGGGGGTAACTATGGCTACACCTTC
TRBV5-1	NA	TRBD2	TRBJ2-5	CASSLEAAGGPRTQYF	TGCGCCAGCAGCTTGGAGGCAGCGGGGGGGCCCAGGACCCAGTACTTC
TRBV4-1	once	NA	TRBJ2-3	CASSQEDWSAWDTQYF	TGCGCCAGCAGCCAAGAGGACTGGTCGGCGTGGGATACGCAGTATTTT
TRBV5-1	NA	TRBD2	TRBJ2-5	CASSLGTSGETQYF	TGCGCCAGCAGCTTGGGCACTAGCGGGGAGACCCAGTACTTC
TRBV9	NA	NA	TRBJ2-7	CASSVDSGGPYEQYF	TGTGCCAGCAGCGTAGACAGCGGAGGACCATACGAGCAGTACTTC
TRBV7-2	NA	TRBD1	TRBJ2-3	CASSEDGTGVVDTQYF	TGTGCCAGCAGCGAAGATGGGACAGGGGTGGTTGATACGCAGTATTTT
TRBV2	NA	NA	TRBJ1-2	CASSYTPKDGYTF	TGTGCCAGCAGCTATACGCCCAAGGATGGCTACACCTTC
TRBV15	NA	TRBD2	TRBJ2-5	CATSPRLAGIVQETQYF	TGTGCCACCAGCCCAAGACTAGCGGGGATTGTGCAAGAGACCCAGTACTTC
TRBV7-9	medium-sized	NA	TRBJ1-1	CASSLRSAEAFF	TGTGCCAGCAGCTTAAGGAGCGCTGAAGCTTTCTTT
TRBV7-2	once	NA	TRBJ2-1	CASSSTGNSYNEQFF	TGTGCCAGCAGCTCCACAGGTAACTCCTACAATGAGCAGTTCTTC
TRBV25-1	NA	NA	TRBJ2-7	CASSELAFGSYEQYF	TGTGCCAGCAGTGAACTTGCGTTTGGCTCCTACGAGCAGTACTTC
TRBV23-1	NA	TRBD1	TRBJ1-2	CASSQSAGGYGYTF	TGCGCCAGCAGTCAATCGGCAGGGGGCTATGGCTACACCTTC
TRBV19	few	TRBD1	TRBJ1-1	CASSPQGAPAEAFF	TGTGCCAGTAGTCCTCAGGGGGCGCCGGCTGAAGCTTTCTTT
TRBV5-1	many	TRBD1	TRBJ2-1	CASSSEGQAYNEQFF	TGCGCCAGCAGCTCCGAGGGACAGGCCTACAATGAGCAGTTCTTC
TRBV5-1	few	NA	TRBJ2-1	CASSLDNEQFF	TGCGCCAGCAGCTTGGACAATGAGCAGTTCTTC
TRBV4-1	few	TRBD1	TRBJ2-7	CASSARTGGNYEQYF	TGCGCCAGCAGCGCCCGGACAGGGGGCAACTACGAGCAGTACTTC
TRBV25-1	NA	NA	TRBJ2-1	CASGSVWAGNEQFF	TGTGCCAGCGGCTCGGTTTGGGCAGGGAATGAGCAGTTCTTC
TRBV2	few	TRBD2	TRBJ2-7	CASRPGLAGTYEQYF	TGTGCCAGCAGACCGGGACTAGCGGGGACCTACGAGCAGTACTTC
TRBV7-9	few	NA	TRBJ2-1	CASSAAPSPREQFF	TGTGCCAGCAGCGCGGCTCCTAGCCCCAGGGAGCAGTTCTTC
TRBV7-7	NA	TRBD1	TRBJ1-6	CASKTDRGPNNSPLHF	TGTGCTAGCAAGACGGACAGGGGGCCAAATAATTCACCCCTCCACTTT
TRBV7-2	many	TRBD1	TRBJ1-6	CASSSTGGGSPLHF	TGTGCCAGCAGCTCTACAGGGGGCGGTTCACCCCTCCACTTT
TRBV5-1	few	TRBD1	TRBJ2-1	CASSHPGGQGFYNEQFF	TGCGCCAGCAGCCACCCGGGCGGACAGGGTTTTTACAATGAGCAGTTCTTC
TRBV29-1	few	NA	TRBJ1-3	CSVERGTSGNTIYF	TGCAGCGTCGAGAGGGGAACCTCTGGAAACACCATATATTTT
TRBV7-9	once	NA	TRBJ1-5	CASSREGNQPQHF	TGTGCCAGCTCGCGGGAGGGCAATCAGCCCCAGCATTTT
TRBV5-1	NA	TRBD2	TRBJ2-7	CASSFGTSGVYEQYF	TGCGCCAGCAGCTTTGGGACTAGCGGGGTTTACGAGCAGTACTTC
TRBV20-1	NA	NA	TRBJ2-4	CSASPGHLQYF	TGCAGTGCGAGCCCCGGGCATCTTCAGTACTTC
TRBV30	NA	NA	TRBJ1-3	CAWSGDTLVGTIYF	TGTGCCTGGAGTGGTGACACTCTCGTGGGCACCATATATTTT
TRBV7-2	NA	NA	TRBJ2-5	CASSSRVQETQYF	TGTGCCAGCAGCTCTAGAGTCCAAGAGACCCAGTACTTC
TRBV7-8	many	NA	TRBJ2-5	CASSQDPRRTQYF	TGTGCCAGCAGCCAGGACCCGCGACGGACCCAGTACTTC
TRBV7-2	NA	TRBD2	TRBJ2-7	CASAPGGPNEQYF	TGTGCCAGCGCCCCGGGGGGGCCCAACGAGCAGTACTTC
TRBV7-2	few	TRBD1	TRBJ1-5	CASSLGGQGTAQHF	TGTGCCAGCAGCTTAGGGGGACAGGGGACAGCCCAGCATTTT
TRBV7-3	NA	NA	TRBJ2-7	CASSPQGGGYEQYF	TGTGCCAGCAGCCCCCAAGGGGGTGGCTACGAGCAGTACTTC
TRBV2	NA	NA	TRBJ2-2	CASRRDRMDTGELFF	TGTGCCAGCAGGAGGGATAGAATGGACACCGGGGAGCTGTTTTTT
TRBV18	NA	TRBD1	TRBJ1-1	CASSRSRGPNTEAFF	TGTGCCAGCTCACGAAGCAGGGGGCCGAACACTGAAGCTTTCTTT
TRBV30	NA	NA	TRBJ1-1	CAWSLGGNTEAFF	TGTGCCTGGAGTTTGGGGGGGAACACTGAAGCTTTCTTT
TRBV30	few	NA	TRBJ2-7	CAWTKLGTTSYEQYF	TGTGCCTGGACAAAATTGGGGACAACATCCTACGAGCAGTACTTC
TRBV30	NA	NA	TRBJ2-1	CAWKREGQLYNEQFF	TGTGCCTGGAAGAGGGAAGGACAGCTCTACAATGAGCAGTTCTTC
TRBV15	few	NA	TRBJ2-5	CATGDSGGSQYF	TGTGCCACGGGGGACTCTGGGGGCTCCCAGTACTTC
TRBV29-1	NA	TRBD1	TRBJ2-3	CSGKGTGRGDTQYF	TGCAGCGGAAAGGGGACAGGCCGCGGAGATACGCAGTATTTT
TRBV7-2	few	NA	TRBJ2-3	CASSPTTSTDTQYF	TGTGCCAGCAGCCCGACTACTAGCACAGATACGCAGTATTTT
TRBV5-4	NA	NA	TRBJ2-3	CASSRYSTDTQYF	TGTGCCAGCAGCCGCTACTCCACAGATACGCAGTATTTT
TRBV4-3	NA	NA	TRBJ1-2	CASSQDRAAGRTF	TGCGCCAGCAGCCAAGATCGGGCAGCGGGCCGAACCTTC
TRBV5-6	NA	TRBD1	TRBJ1-2	CASSGTGGAYGYTF	TGTGCCAGCAGCGGGACAGGGGGCGCCTATGGCTACACCTTC